A selection of T cell receptor beta chains follows, all from one sample in a study of CD8 T cells in ankylosing spondylitis. Each CDR3 protein gets one entry after TCRdb re-called the 5' RACE reads with MiXCR. The data hold about 240,000 distinct CDR3 sequences, with around 11% observed a single time. Material: blood, either unsorted or a sorted T cell fraction (not recorded which). These receptors were obtained from a male donor with ankylosing spondylitis or in good health (not recorded which). CDR3s include the opening cysteine and the closing phenylalanine or tryptophan. D genes are given only for firm matches. The size field is filled for only some rows; it gives once, few, many or a size class.

TGTGCCAGCAGCTTAGATATCCAGGGAGAAGCTTTCTTT CASSLDIQGEAFF many . TRBJ1-1 TRBV7-7
TGCAGTGCTAGTAGAATTTCCAGTACCGGGGAGCTGTTTTTT CSASRISSTGELFF many . TRBJ2-2 TRBV20-1
TGTGCCAGCAGCCCTGCTGTTGGTTCACCCCTCCACTTT CASSPAVGSPLHF . . TRBJ1-6 TRBV11-1
TGTGCCAGCAGCTCACTGACCCTCTCGACTGAGAGCTCCTACAATGAGCAGTTCTTC CASSSLTLSTESSYNEQFF many . TRBJ2-1 TRBV7-3
TGCGGAGCGGGAGGGATGGGGGCCAAAAACATTCAGTACTTC CGAGGMGAKNIQYF . TRBD2 TRBJ2-4 TRBV20-1
TGCAGTGCTGGACAGGCGATTTCAGGGAACTATGGCTACACCTTC CSAGQAISGNYGYTF many TRBD1 TRBJ1-2 TRBV20-1
TGTGCCAGCAGCTTAGTAGCCGTCGCCGTGGAGACCCAGTACTTC CASSLVAVAVETQYF . . TRBJ2-5 TRBV7-9
TGTGCCAGCAGCCAGTTGAGCGTAGGAGATACGCAGTATTTT CASSQLSVGDTQYF many . TRBJ2-3 TRBV4-2
TGCAGTGCTAGACACCAAGGAGGGGTTGGCACCATATATTTT CSARHQGGVGTIYF many . TRBJ1-3 TRBV20-1
TGTGCCAGCAGCCCCGGTGCGGGATACTCCCGAGAGACCCAGTACTTC CASSPGAGYSRETQYF . . TRBJ2-5 TRBV11-1
TGTGCCAGCAACACCGGGACAGCGAACTATGGCTACACCTTC CASNTGTANYGYTF many TRBD1 TRBJ1-2 TRBV5-6
TGTGCCAGCAGACTGAGGGGCAGTTGGAAGACCCAGTACTTC CASRLRGSWKTQYF . . TRBJ2-5 TRBV28
TGTGCCAGCAGTGATGCAGGGTCGAACACCGGGGAGCTGTTTTTT CASSDAGSNTGELFF . . TRBJ2-2 TRBV2
TGTGCCAGCAGCCCTTATCTGGGGGGGGTGAACACTGAAGCTTTCTTT CASSPYLGGVNTEAFF many . TRBJ1-1 TRBV9
TGTGCCAGCAGCTTGGGGGCGGGAACGCTAAATGAGCAGTTCTTC CASSLGAGTLNEQFF many . TRBJ2-1 TRBV7-8
TGTGCCACCAGTGATTGGACAGATACGCAGTATTTT CATSDWTDTQYF . . TRBJ2-3 TRBV24-1
TGTGCCACCAGTGATTTGAGGCTAGCGGGAGCTCCAGATACGCAGTATTTT CATSDLRLAGAPDTQYF many TRBD2 TRBJ2-3 TRBV24-1
TGTGCCAGCAGTCCCCGCTACAATGAGCAGTTCTTC CASSPRYNEQFF many . TRBJ2-1 TRBV12-3/TRBV12-4
TGTGCCATCAGTGCTGGGCGTGCAGATACGCAGTATTTT CAISAGRADTQYF few . TRBJ2-3 TRBV10-3
TGTGCCAGCAGTTTAAGGGGGGGGACGAACACCGGGGAGCTGTTTTTT CASSLRGGTNTGELFF many . TRBJ2-2 TRBV12-3/TRBV12-4
TGTGCCAGCAGCCCCCGGGGGGACAGGGGCACAGATACGCAGTATTTT CASSPRGDRGTDTQYF . TRBD1 TRBJ2-3 TRBV9
TGTGCCAGCAGCCGGGGGTCCGAAGAGACCCAGTACTTC CASSRGSEETQYF many . TRBJ2-5 TRBV7-2
TGTGCCACCAGCAGAGATGGTGAATCAGTTCGGATGAACACTGAAGCTTTCTTT CATSRDGESVRMNTEAFF many . TRBJ1-1 TRBV15
TGCAGTGCTATGAAGGGTGTAGAGACCCAGTACTTC CSAMKGVETQYF many . TRBJ2-5 TRBV20-1
TGCAGTGCTAGAGATGTAGGTCTAGCGCCTTACAATGAGCAGTTCTTC CSARDVGLAPYNEQFF many . TRBJ2-1 TRBV20-1
TGTGCCAGCAGCCAAGGGCTCGTGGCGAACACCGGGGAGCTGTTTTTT CASSQGLVANTGELFF . . TRBJ2-2 TRBV3-1
TGCGCCAGCAGCCCATGGACAGGGGGCGGCTCACCCCTCCACTTT CASSPWTGGGSPLHF many TRBD1 TRBJ1-6 TRBV5-1
TGTGCCAGCAGCCCCTCCGTGGCTAGCGGGAGGATTTACAATGAGCAGTTCTTC CASSPSVASGRIYNEQFF many TRBD2 TRBJ2-1 TRBV7-3
TGTGCCAGCAGTGAATCCGTAGTTTTGGCGGGGAGCCGCTCCTACAATGAGCAGTTCTTC CASSESVVLAGSRSYNEQFF once . TRBJ2-1 TRBV25-1